This paragraph reports one TCR beta chain. Its cognate antigen is unknown. Assay used: immunoSEQ multiplex PCR; TCRdb lists only in-frame clones, some missing. Among fewer than 250,000 clones listed, 87% were seen once. The CDR3 covers 17 residues. V shed 1 base, J shed 5 bases, and the junction held 10 bases outside the gene matches. Germline CDR1 SNHLY, CDR2 FYNNEI. These data belong to a study of cytomegalovirus exposure and HLA in healthy donors. The study, taken as a whole, reports: Researchers counted some 150 TCR beta chains as cytomegalovirus-associated. Confirmation was obtained in vitro that three CMV-associated chains are specific for CMV antigens.

Sequencing input: PBMCs. The sequence was collected from a woman aged 18 to 35 in good health and CMV-seropositive. This chain connects TRBV2 to TRBJ2-5, with 10 bases fitting TRBD2. The CDR3 nucleotides are TGTGCCAGCAGTGAAGGAACTAGCGGGAACCGTCGGGAGACCCAGTACTTC. Amino acids: CASSEGTSGNRRETQYF.